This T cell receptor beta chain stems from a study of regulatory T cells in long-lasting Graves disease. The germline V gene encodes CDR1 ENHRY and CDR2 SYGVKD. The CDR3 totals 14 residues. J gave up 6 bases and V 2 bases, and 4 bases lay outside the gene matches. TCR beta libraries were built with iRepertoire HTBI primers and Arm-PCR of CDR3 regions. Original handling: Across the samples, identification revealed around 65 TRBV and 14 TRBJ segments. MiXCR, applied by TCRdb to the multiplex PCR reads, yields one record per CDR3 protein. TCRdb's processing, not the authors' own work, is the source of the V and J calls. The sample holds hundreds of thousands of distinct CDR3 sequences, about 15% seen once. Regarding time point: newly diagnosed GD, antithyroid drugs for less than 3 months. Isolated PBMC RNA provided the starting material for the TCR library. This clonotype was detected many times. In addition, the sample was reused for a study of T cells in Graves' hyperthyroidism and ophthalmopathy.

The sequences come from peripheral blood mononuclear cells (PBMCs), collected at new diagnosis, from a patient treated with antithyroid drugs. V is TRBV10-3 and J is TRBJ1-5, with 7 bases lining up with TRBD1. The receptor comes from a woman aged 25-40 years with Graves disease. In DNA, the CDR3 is TGTGCCATCAGTGAGAACCAGGGGGGTCAGCCCCAGCATTTT. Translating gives CAISENQGGQPQHF.